Listed below are T cell receptor beta chains from one sample, sequenced in a study of blood T cell repertoires in COVID-19. The assay was immunoSEQ multiplex PCR, and TCRdb's table has in-frame clones only and misses some. Here the sample spans some 190,000 clones, about 88% being singletons. Sequencing was done on a sample of peripheral blood. The origin of the receptors is a human donor in a cohort sampled during active COVID-19. CDR3s include the opening cysteine and the closing phenylalanine or tryptophan. D genes are given only for firm matches. Not every row has a clone size; where given, it reads once, few, many or a size class.

d_call: TRBD1; j_call: TRBJ1-2; v_call: TRBV9; clone_size: NA; cdr3_aa: CASSAILGQGGGYTF; cdr3_nt: TGTGCCAGCAGCGCGATACTTGGACAGGGTGGGGGCTACACCTTC
d_call: NA; j_call: TRBJ2-3; v_call: TRBV24-1; clone_size: NA; cdr3_aa: CATSDPSTDTQYF; cdr3_nt: TGTGCCACCAGTGATCCGAGCACAGATACGCAGTATTTT
d_call: NA; j_call: TRBJ2-2; v_call: TRBV2; clone_size: NA; cdr3_aa: CASKARTANTGELFF; cdr3_nt: TGTGCCAGCAAAGCCAGGACAGCGAACACCGGGGAGCTGTTTTTT
d_call: NA; j_call: TRBJ2-3; v_call: TRBV9; clone_size: NA; cdr3_aa: CASSVAPRGCTDTQYF; cdr3_nt: TGTGCCAGCAGCGTAGCTCCCAGGGGCTGCACAGATACGCAGTATTTT
d_call: TRBD1; j_call: TRBJ2-2; v_call: TRBV3-1/TRBV3-2; clone_size: NA; cdr3_aa: CASSLDRGRLAGELFF; cdr3_nt: TGTGCCAGCAGCCTTGACAGGGGGCGCTTGGCCGGGGAGCTGTTTTTT
d_call: NA; j_call: TRBJ2-5; v_call: TRBV7-2; clone_size: NA; cdr3_aa: CASSTRGTGQKETQYF; cdr3_nt: TGTGCCAGCAGCACGAGGGGTACTGGACAGAAAGAGACCCAGTACTTC
d_call: NA; j_call: TRBJ2-2; v_call: TRBV6-6; clone_size: NA; cdr3_aa: CASNRDPGGAGELFF; cdr3_nt: TGTGCCAGCAACCGGGACCCGGGGGGCGCCGGGGAGCTGTTTTTT
d_call: NA; j_call: TRBJ2-3; v_call: TRBV30; clone_size: NA; cdr3_aa: CAWSRGGKTDTQYF; cdr3_nt: TGTGCCTGGAGTCGAGGGGGAAAGACAGATACGCAGTATTTT
d_call: TRBD2; j_call: TRBJ2-2; v_call: TRBV5-4; clone_size: NA; cdr3_aa: CASSPRGGARDTGELFF; cdr3_nt: TGTGCCAGCAGCCCCCGGGGGGGGGCGCGCGACACCGGGGAGCTGTTTTTT
d_call: NA; j_call: TRBJ2-7; v_call: TRBV6-5; clone_size: NA; cdr3_aa: CASSWRAGGYEQYF; cdr3_nt: TGTGCCAGCAGTTGGAGGGCAGGGGGCTACGAGCAGTACTTC
d_call: NA; j_call: TRBJ2-3; v_call: TRBV15; clone_size: NA; cdr3_aa: CATSRGQNTDTQYF; cdr3_nt: TGTGCCACCAGCAGGGGACAAAACACAGATACGCAGTATTTT
d_call: TRBD1; j_call: TRBJ1-6; v_call: TRBV20-1; clone_size: few; cdr3_aa: CSASSAGGTYNSPLHF; cdr3_nt: TGCAGTGCTAGTTCGGCAGGGGGAACCTATAATTCACCCCTCCACTTT
d_call: NA; j_call: TRBJ2-1; v_call: TRBV5-1; clone_size: NA; cdr3_aa: CASSATGEDYNEQFF; cdr3_nt: TGCGCCAGCAGCGCAACGGGAGAAGATTACAATGAGCAGTTCTTC
d_call: NA; j_call: TRBJ2-3; v_call: TRBV9; clone_size: once; cdr3_aa: CASSSGGAADTQYF; cdr3_nt: TGTGCCAGCAGCTCCGGAGGGGCCGCAGATACGCAGTATTTT
d_call: TRBD2; j_call: TRBJ2-1; v_call: TRBV7-9; clone_size: NA; cdr3_aa: CASSPASGSSYNEQFF; cdr3_nt: TGTGCCAGCAGCCCAGCTAGCGGGAGCTCCTACAATGAGCAGTTCTTC
d_call: NA; j_call: TRBJ2-1; v_call: TRBV19; clone_size: NA; cdr3_aa: CASSTRSGWEQFF; cdr3_nt: TGTGCCAGTAGTACCCGTTCAGGGTGGGAGCAGTTCTTC
d_call: NA; j_call: TRBJ1-5; v_call: TRBV7-8; clone_size: NA; cdr3_aa: CASSLDQGQNQPQHF; cdr3_nt: TGTGCCAGCAGCTTAGACCAGGGACAAAATCAGCCCCAGCATTTT
d_call: TRBD2; j_call: TRBJ2-1; v_call: TRBV7-6; clone_size: NA; cdr3_aa: CASSFGTSGSGGDEQFF; cdr3_nt: TGTGCCAGCAGCTTCGGGACTAGCGGGAGTGGGGGCGATGAGCAGTTCTTC
d_call: NA; j_call: TRBJ2-1; v_call: TRBV6-2/TRBV6-3; clone_size: NA; cdr3_aa: CASSYSRSSASYNEQFF; cdr3_nt: TGTGCCAGCAGTTACTCGAGATCTAGCGCATCCTACAATGAGCAGTTCTTC
d_call: TRBD1; j_call: TRBJ1-1; v_call: TRBV7-9; clone_size: NA; cdr3_aa: CASSLQGGTEAFF; cdr3_nt: TGTGCCAGCAGCTTACAGGGGGGCACTGAAGCTTTCTTT
d_call: NA; j_call: TRBJ2-3; v_call: TRBV5-4; clone_size: NA; cdr3_aa: CASSFDGGPGDTQYF; cdr3_nt: TGTGCCAGCAGCTTTGACGGGGGGCCTGGAGATACGCAGTATTTT
d_call: NA; j_call: TRBJ1-1; v_call: TRBV7-2; clone_size: once; cdr3_aa: CASSPMGSSAEAFF; cdr3_nt: TGTGCCAGCAGCCCTATGGGGAGTTCGGCTGAAGCTTTCTTT
d_call: NA; j_call: TRBJ2-7; v_call: TRBV4-3; clone_size: NA; cdr3_aa: CASSQGRDPQAYEQYF; cdr3_nt: TGCGCCAGCAGCCAAGGGCGGGACCCCCAGGCTTACGAGCAGTACTTC
d_call: NA; j_call: TRBJ2-5; v_call: TRBV21-1; clone_size: few; cdr3_aa: CASTPTSGTLSKQETQYF; cdr3_nt: TGTGCCAGCACCCCGACTAGCGGGACCTTAAGCAAACAAGAGACCCAGTACTTC
d_call: TRBD1; j_call: TRBJ1-1; v_call: TRBV9; clone_size: NA; cdr3_aa: CASSGGTGGNTEAFF; cdr3_nt: TGTGCCAGCAGCGGCGGGACAGGGGGAAACACTGAAGCTTTCTTT
d_call: NA; j_call: TRBJ1-2; v_call: TRBV19; clone_size: NA; cdr3_aa: CATLRGANYGYTF; cdr3_nt: TGTGCCACTTTGCGGGGTGCTAACTATGGCTACACCTTC
d_call: TRBD1; j_call: TRBJ1-5; v_call: TRBV4-3; clone_size: NA; cdr3_aa: CASSQDRFRGAQHF; cdr3_nt: TGCGCCAGCAGCCAAGATCGGTTCAGGGGGGCCCAGCATTTT
d_call: NA; j_call: TRBJ2-7; v_call: TRBV2; clone_size: NA; cdr3_aa: CASRRSPAGYEQYF; cdr3_nt: TGTGCCAGCAGGAGGTCCCCTGCTGGCTACGAGCAGTACTTC
d_call: TRBD1; j_call: TRBJ2-1; v_call: TRBV7-2; clone_size: few; cdr3_aa: CASSPQGTGNYNEQFF; cdr3_nt: TGTGCCAGCAGCCCACAAGGGACAGGAAACTACAATGAGCAGTTCTTC
d_call: NA; j_call: TRBJ2-5; v_call: TRBV7-7; clone_size: NA; cdr3_aa: CASSLSGLHQETQYF; cdr3_nt: TGTGCCAGCAGCTTGTCGGGACTCCACCAAGAGACCCAGTACTTC
d_call: NA; j_call: TRBJ1-4; v_call: TRBV28; clone_size: NA; cdr3_aa: CASSSGGATYEKLFF; cdr3_nt: TGTGCCAGCAGTTCTGGGGGGGCCACCTATGAAAAACTGTTTTTT
d_call: NA; j_call: TRBJ2-5; v_call: TRBV5-8; clone_size: once; cdr3_aa: CASSRIQGGETQYF; cdr3_nt: TGTGCCAGCAGCCGAATCCAGGGGGGCGAGACCCAGTACTTC
d_call: NA; j_call: TRBJ2-5; v_call: TRBV3-1/TRBV3-2; clone_size: NA; cdr3_aa: CASSLNIVQGETQYF; cdr3_nt: TGTGCCAGCAGCTTAAACATCGTTCAGGGAGAGACCCAGTACTTC
d_call: TRBD2; j_call: TRBJ2-2; v_call: TRBV7-6; clone_size: NA; cdr3_aa: CASSTSGGATGELFF; cdr3_nt: TGTGCCAGCAGTACTAGCGGGGGGGCAACCGGGGAGCTGTTTTTT
d_call: NA; j_call: TRBJ2-5; v_call: TRBV5-4; clone_size: NA; cdr3_aa: CASSPHVEGGETQYF; cdr3_nt: TGTGCCAGCAGCCCCCATGTGGAAGGAGGGGAGACCCAGTACTTC
d_call: NA; j_call: TRBJ2-7; v_call: TRBV20-1; clone_size: NA; cdr3_aa: CSARQGYEQYF; cdr3_nt: TGCAGTGCTAGGCAGGGGTACGAGCAGTACTTC
d_call: TRBD1; j_call: TRBJ1-3; v_call: TRBV3-1/TRBV3-2; clone_size: NA; cdr3_aa: CASSLFGRGPGNTIYF; cdr3_nt: TGTGCCAGCAGCCTTTTTGGCAGGGGGCCTGGAAACACCATATATTTT
d_call: TRBD2; j_call: TRBJ2-2; v_call: TRBV6-2/TRBV6-3; clone_size: NA; cdr3_aa: CASSYPGLAATNTGELFF; cdr3_nt: TGTGCCAGCAGTTACCCGGGACTAGCGGCCACGAACACCGGGGAGCTGTTTTTT
d_call: NA; j_call: TRBJ1-1; v_call: TRBV6-6; clone_size: NA; cdr3_aa: CASSYISPGDTEAFF; cdr3_nt: TGTGCCAGCAGTTACATCTCTCCGGGGGACACTGAAGCTTTCTTT
d_call: TRBD1; j_call: TRBJ1-1; v_call: TRBV5-6; clone_size: NA; cdr3_aa: CASSTTGYTEAFF; cdr3_nt: TGTGCCAGCAGCACGACAGGGTACACTGAAGCTTTCTTT
d_call: TRBD2; j_call: TRBJ2-7; v_call: TRBV4-1; clone_size: once; cdr3_aa: CASSQVGIAGDYEQYF; cdr3_nt: TGCGCCAGCAGCCAAGTAGGAATAGCGGGAGATTACGAGCAGTACTTC
d_call: NA; j_call: TRBJ1-4; v_call: TRBV7-2; clone_size: NA; cdr3_aa: CASSLVLNEKLFF; cdr3_nt: TGTGCCAGCAGCTTAGTACTGAATGAAAAACTGTTTTTT
d_call: TRBD1; j_call: TRBJ1-4; v_call: TRBV7-2; clone_size: few; cdr3_aa: CASSPTGVGEKLFF; cdr3_nt: TGTGCCAGCAGCCCTACAGGGGTGGGAGAAAAACTGTTTTTT
d_call: TRBD1; j_call: TRBJ2-7; v_call: TRBV6-5; clone_size: NA; cdr3_aa: CASRTGQVAYEQYF; cdr3_nt: TGTGCCAGCAGGACTGGACAGGTAGCCTACGAGCAGTACTTC
d_call: NA; j_call: TRBJ1-2; v_call: TRBV7-8; clone_size: NA; cdr3_aa: CASSPAGRAGGYTF; cdr3_nt: TGTGCCAGCAGCCCGGCCGGCAGGGCTGGTGGCTACACCTTC
d_call: NA; j_call: TRBJ2-7; v_call: TRBV12-3/TRBV12-4; clone_size: NA; cdr3_aa: CASSSVAHGQYF; cdr3_nt: TGTGCCAGCAGCTCGGTTGCTCACGGGCAGTACTTC
d_call: NA; j_call: TRBJ1-3; v_call: TRBV7-6; clone_size: NA; cdr3_aa: CASSKEQSSGGNTIYF; cdr3_nt: TGTGCCAGCAGCAAGGAACAGAGTTCGGGGGGAAACACCATATATTTT
d_call: NA; j_call: TRBJ2-1; v_call: TRBV24-1; clone_size: NA; cdr3_aa: CATSVGQGGNNEQFF; cdr3_nt: TGTGCCACCAGTGTAGGGCAGGGGGGTAACAATGAGCAGTTCTTC